This T cell receptor beta chain was captured in a study of a mutant IDH1 vaccine in newly diagnosed glioma (dated by TCRdb to the early 2020s). Broadly, across the study: Patients were given eight vaccinations, in weeks 1, 3, 5, 7, 11, 15, 19 and 23, which matched visits V03 through V10. In the chemotherapy-containing groups, vaccination started alongside temozolomide cycles, whereas in patients who had radiotherapy alone it started 4-6 weeks after radiotherapy. Of the approximately 30 treated patients, approximately 62% were male and around 40% were female, and the mean age was approximately 40 years. Before enrollment, patients had received standard therapy of radiotherapy alone, temozolomide alone, or radiochemotherapy with temozolomide; most received the combination. Peripheral blood samples were drawn at six visits, namely V03 (baseline), V05, V07, V10, V12 and V13. Longitudinal TCRB deep sequencing was done for 25 treated patients, wherever samples were available for exploratory analyses.

Study-level results and caveats: Changes in the top peripheral T cell clonotypes picked up by TCRB sequencing did not appear to be linked to pseudoprogression. According to the authors, sample limitations meant that analyses of patient blood samples could not be reproduced. PBMC samples for TCRB deep sequencing were selected based on availability. Across multiple MHC alleles, vaccine-induced immune responses were seen in around 94% of patients.

Library preparation used the immunoSEQ multiplex PCR assay. The hsTCRB Kit was used according to the manufacturer's protocol to amplify rearranged TCR beta chain sequences. An Illumina MiSeq was used to sequence the TCRB libraries. The published analysis was carried out like this. The kit vendor's proprietary platform handled demultiplexing, trimming and gene mapping. Here the immuneACCESS table is served through TCRdb, limited to in-frame sequences with V and J called. Missing clones are a known gap in these copies; in checked studies unresolved V genes cover under half, and the rest lacks a known reason. The V and J calls and clone size are taken from that table; D and trimming were inferred from the DNA. The sample table holds 30,000 to 35,000 clones, of which around 87% were seen once. The ten largest clones take up around 21% of the sample. Worth noting for this clone: The target of this receptor is not known. No much larger clone is present one base from it, and per-base qualities are unavailable.

Taken from cysteine to phenylalanine, the CDR3 has 13 residues. Of all the DNA, just the CDR3 is kept, 39 bases in frame from base 1. The germline V gene provides CDR1 MDHEN and CDR2 SYDVKM. V gives up 2 bases and J gives up 8 bases, and the segment between their germline ends measures 12 bases. The meaning of the sample's time point label: week 11, during vaccination. A 20-mer mutant IDH1 peptide at 300 micrograms in Montanide made up each vaccine dose, which was injected subcutaneously together with topical imiquimod. Newly diagnosed WHO grade 3 or 4 IDH1-mutant astrocytomas showing loss of nuclear ATRX were present in the donors. The samples were drawn from NOA16, a multicentre, single-arm, open-label phase I trial in Germany that tested a mutant IDH1 peptide vaccine in humans for the first time. Genomic DNA for TCRB sequencing was extracted from EDTA blood using the DNeasy Blood and Tissue Kit.

The sequence joins TRBV28 to TRBJ1-2; no D gene is confidently identified. The clonotype originates from a young man with glioma. Sample: PBMCs, taken from a glioma patient whose treatment included an IDH1 peptide vaccine. The encoded CDR3 is CASSLEGIRGYTF. The bases read TGTGCCAGCAGTTTAGAGGGAATTCGGGGCTACACCTTC.